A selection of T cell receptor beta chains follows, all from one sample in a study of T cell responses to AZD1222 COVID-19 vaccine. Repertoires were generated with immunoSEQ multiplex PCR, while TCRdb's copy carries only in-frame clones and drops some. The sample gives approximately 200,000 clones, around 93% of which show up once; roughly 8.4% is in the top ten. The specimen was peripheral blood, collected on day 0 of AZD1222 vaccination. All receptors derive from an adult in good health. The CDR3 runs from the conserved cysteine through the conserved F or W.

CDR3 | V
CASSLGFRNTGELFF | TRBV11-2
CASSTSANTGELFF | TRBV19
CASSGEADQEETQYF | TRBV11-2
CASSVAQRIDEQFF | TRBV9
CATSDAGTSGHNEQFF | TRBV24-1
CASSLDRGNYGYTF | TRBV5-1
CASSRGGYNEQFF | TRBV4-3
CASSEVSDQETQYF | TRBV10-1
CASSWQTGGEAFF | TRBV5-1
CASRPEVGPSRDTQYF | TRBV27
CASSPSAVGGSAGTQYF | TRBV18
CASSPIKGSVQPQHF | TRBV28
CASSSSGASYEQYF | TRBV7-8
CASSQDPLYNSPLHF | TRBV14
CASSLTQGAEAFF | TRBV6-5
CASSPGLVTDTQYF | TRBV3-1/TRBV3-2
CATGGDFGTEAFF | TRBV5-1
CASSQTKRTDTQYF | TRBV23-1
CASSLEELREAFF | TRBV5-1
CASGLVDMQFF | TRBV12-5
CASSPVQGKHEQYF | TRBV18
CASGTDSYNSPLHF | TRBV19
CASSFDPDTQYF | TRBV28
CASSPRHKLPLHF | TRBV28
CASSYSGQGTEAFF | TRBV6-5
CAISRQDNNEQFF | TRBV10-3
CASSYSWDTEAFF | TRBV6-5
CASSLRTGATEAFF | TRBV11-2
CASTHGNYGYTF | TRBV9
CASSVGQGRHGYTF | TRBV9
CASSLEKYNSPLHF | TRBV27
CASSVVTSGKGEQFF | TRBV9
CASSVGQGRITGELFF | TRBV9
CASSTRQGVHEQYF | TRBV19
CASSGLASTDTQYF | TRBV7-9
CASSQTGGEQYF | TRBV12-3/TRBV12-4
CASSRQENTEAFF | TRBV7-6
CASSLDATNEKLFF | TRBV5-6
CASSEGVAAFF | TRBV12-3/TRBV12-4